The clone carrying this TCR beta chain was seen many times. Its antigen is still unknown. The CDR3 runs to 15 residues. Losses at the gene ends were 4 bases for V and 8 bases for J; bases not matched to a gene: 6. The germline CDR1 and CDR2 sequences are MNHEY and SVGAGI. MiXCR was run by TCRdb on the 5' RACE reads, yielding one entry per CDR3 protein. The table has around 130,000 distinct CDR3 sequences, about a tenth seen once. The data were obtained in a study of CD8 T cells in ankylosing spondylitis. Study-wide results and caveats: Those disease-linked clones were CD8+; they were also relatively rare in peripheral blood.

The chain combines TRBV6-5 with TRBJ2-1; 12 bases align to TRBD2. Sequencing was carried out using blood, either unsorted or a sorted T cell fraction (not recorded which). The sequence came from a male donor with ankylosing spondylitis or in good health (not recorded which). CDR3 sequence reads: CASSSASGRVDEQFF. The CDR3 DNA follows: TGTGCCAGCAGTTCGGCTAGCGGGAGGGTCGATGAGCAGTTCTTC.